The rows below give T cell receptor beta chains drawn from one sample of a study of Graves' ophthalmopathy and Graves' hyperthyroidism. Each CDR3 protein gets one entry after TCRdb re-called the multiplex PCR reads with MiXCR. The data show about 400,000 distinct CDR3 sequences, approximately 20% seen once. The material sequenced was peripheral blood. These receptors all stem from a young woman with Graves' ophthalmopathy. CDR3s include the opening cysteine and the closing phenylalanine or tryptophan. D genes are given only for firm matches. Part of the rows lack a size; the others show once, few, many or a class for expanded clones.

CDR3aa: CASSSRTGKGYTF; CDR3nt: TGTGCCAGCAGTTCCCGGACAGGGAAGGGCTACACCTTC; abundance: many; j_gene: TRBJ1-2; v_gene: TRBV28; d_gene: TRBD1
CDR3aa: CASSEGGQVEAFF; CDR3nt: TGTGCCAGCAGTGAGGGAGGACAGGTTGAAGCTTTCTTT; abundance: many; j_gene: TRBJ1-1; v_gene: TRBV6-1; d_gene: TRBD1
CDR3aa: CASSLSVNTGELFF; CDR3nt: TGTGCCAGCAGCCTCAGCGTGAACACCGGGGAGCTGTTTTTT; abundance: many; j_gene: TRBJ2-2; v_gene: TRBV7-9; d_gene: .
CDR3aa: CASSPGHPNQPQHF; CDR3nt: TGTGCCAGCAGTCCCGGACATCCGAATCAGCCCCAGCATTTT; abundance: .; j_gene: TRBJ1-5; v_gene: TRBV27; d_gene: .
CDR3aa: CASSYERVETGELFF; CDR3nt: TGTGCCAGCAGTTACGAGCGGGTGGAGACCGGGGAGCTGTTTTTT; abundance: many; j_gene: TRBJ2-2; v_gene: TRBV6-2/TRBV6-3; d_gene: .
CDR3aa: CASSWTGPDQPQHF; CDR3nt: TGTGCCAGCAGTTGGACAGGGCCGGATCAGCCCCAGCATTTT; abundance: many; j_gene: TRBJ1-5; v_gene: TRBV27; d_gene: TRBD1
CDR3aa: CASSLAPSGVRETQYF; CDR3nt: TGTGCCAGCAGCTTAGCTCCCTCGGGGGTACGGGAGACCCAGTACTTC; abundance: many; j_gene: TRBJ2-5; v_gene: TRBV7-9; d_gene: .
CDR3aa: CASSTGDYGYTF; CDR3nt: TGTGCCAGTTCGACAGGGGACTATGGCTACACCTTC; abundance: many; j_gene: TRBJ1-2; v_gene: TRBV6-1; d_gene: TRBD1
CDR3aa: CATKTSGSGGELFF; CDR3nt: TGTGCCACCAAGACTAGCGGGAGTGGCGGGGAGCTGTTTTTT; abundance: many; j_gene: TRBJ2-2; v_gene: TRBV24-1; d_gene: TRBD2
CDR3aa: CASSLDSNYEQYF; CDR3nt: TGTGCCAGCAGCCTGGACAGCAACTACGAGCAGTACTTC; abundance: many; j_gene: TRBJ2-7; v_gene: TRBV7-3; d_gene: .
CDR3aa: CASSSRGLADSYEQYF; CDR3nt: TGTGCCAGCAGTTCCCGGGGACTAGCAGATTCCTACGAGCAGTACTTC; abundance: few; j_gene: TRBJ2-7; v_gene: TRBV6-2/TRBV6-3; d_gene: TRBD2